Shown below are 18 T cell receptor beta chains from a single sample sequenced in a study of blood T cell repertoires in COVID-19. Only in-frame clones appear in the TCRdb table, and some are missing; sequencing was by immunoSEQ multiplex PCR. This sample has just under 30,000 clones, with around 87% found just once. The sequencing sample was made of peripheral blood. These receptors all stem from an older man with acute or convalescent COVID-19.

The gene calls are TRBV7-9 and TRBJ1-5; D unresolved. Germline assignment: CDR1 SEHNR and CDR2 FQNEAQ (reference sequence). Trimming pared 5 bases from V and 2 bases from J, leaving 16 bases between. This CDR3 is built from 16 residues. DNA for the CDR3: TGTGCCAGCAGCCTCGGATTGGCTAGCGGCAATCAGCCCCAGCATTTT. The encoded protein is CASSLGLASGNQPQHF.

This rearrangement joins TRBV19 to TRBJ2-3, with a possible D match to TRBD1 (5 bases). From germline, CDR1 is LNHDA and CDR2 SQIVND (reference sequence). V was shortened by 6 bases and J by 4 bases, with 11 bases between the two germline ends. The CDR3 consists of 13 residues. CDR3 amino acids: CASRPQGSDTQYF. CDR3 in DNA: TGTGCCAGTAGGCCCCAGGGTTCAGATACGCAGTATTTT.

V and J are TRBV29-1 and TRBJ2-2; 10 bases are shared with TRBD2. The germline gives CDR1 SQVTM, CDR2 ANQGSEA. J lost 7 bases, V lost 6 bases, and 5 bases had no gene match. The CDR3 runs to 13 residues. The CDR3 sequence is CSVGLAGDGELFF. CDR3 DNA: TGCAGCGTGGGGCTAGCGGGAGACGGGGAGCTGTTTTTT.

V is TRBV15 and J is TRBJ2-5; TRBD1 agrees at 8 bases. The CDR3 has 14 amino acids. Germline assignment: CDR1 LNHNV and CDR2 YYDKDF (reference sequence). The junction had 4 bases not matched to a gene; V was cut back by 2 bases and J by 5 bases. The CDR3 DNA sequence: TGTGCCACCAGCAGACAGGGGGCAGGGGAGACCCAGTACTTC. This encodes CATSRQGAGETQYF.

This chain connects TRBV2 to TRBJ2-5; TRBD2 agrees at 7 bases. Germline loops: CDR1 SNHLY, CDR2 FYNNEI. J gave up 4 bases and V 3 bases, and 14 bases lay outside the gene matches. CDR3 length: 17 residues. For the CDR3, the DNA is TGTGCCAGCAGTGATAGTAAGCGGGGCTCGAGGGGAGAGACCCAGTACTTC. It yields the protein CASSDSKRGSRGETQYF.

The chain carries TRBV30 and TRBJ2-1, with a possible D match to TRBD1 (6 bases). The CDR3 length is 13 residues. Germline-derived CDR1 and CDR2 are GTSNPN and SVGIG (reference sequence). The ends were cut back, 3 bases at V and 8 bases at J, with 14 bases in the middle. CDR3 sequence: CAWRQGMVHEQFF. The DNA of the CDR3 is TGTGCCTGGAGACAGGGAATGGTCCATGAGCAGTTCTTC.

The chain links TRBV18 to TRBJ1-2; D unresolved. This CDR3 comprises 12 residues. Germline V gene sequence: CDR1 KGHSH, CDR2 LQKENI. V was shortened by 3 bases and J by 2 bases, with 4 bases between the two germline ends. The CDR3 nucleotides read TGTGCCAGCTCACCCCAGAACTATGGCTACACCTTC. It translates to CASSPQNYGYTF.

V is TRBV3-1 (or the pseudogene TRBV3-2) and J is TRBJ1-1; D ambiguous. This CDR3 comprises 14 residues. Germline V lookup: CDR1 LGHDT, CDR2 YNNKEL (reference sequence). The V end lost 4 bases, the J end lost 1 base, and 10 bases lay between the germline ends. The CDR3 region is CASSRHESNTEAFF. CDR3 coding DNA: TGTGCCAGCAGCCGCCACGAGTCGAACACTGAAGCTTTCTTT.

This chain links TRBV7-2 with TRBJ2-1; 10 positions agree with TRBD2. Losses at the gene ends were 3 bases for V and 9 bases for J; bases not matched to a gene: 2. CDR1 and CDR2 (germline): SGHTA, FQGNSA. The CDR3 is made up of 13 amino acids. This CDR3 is CASSFLAGGEQFF. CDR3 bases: TGTGCCAGCAGCTTCTTAGCGGGGGGTGAGCAGTTCTTC. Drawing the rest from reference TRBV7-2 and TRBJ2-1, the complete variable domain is GAGVSQSPSNKVTEKGKDVELRCDPISGHTALYWYRQSLGQGLEFLIYFQGNSAPDKSGLPSDRFSAERTGGSVSTLTIQRTQQEDSAVYLCASSFLAGGEQFFGPGTRLTVL.

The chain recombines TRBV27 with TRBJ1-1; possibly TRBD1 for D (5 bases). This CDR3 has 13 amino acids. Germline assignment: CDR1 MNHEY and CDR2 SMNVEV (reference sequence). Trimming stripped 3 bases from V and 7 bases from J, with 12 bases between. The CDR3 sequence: CASSLWQGGEAFF. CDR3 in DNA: TGTGCCAGCAGTTTGTGGCAGGGAGGTGAAGCTTTCTTT.

This chain's CDR3 is CASSLGQRNSPLHF. Here the CDR3 DNA reads TGCGCCAGCAGCTTGGGACAGCGTAATTCACCCCTCCACTTT. V is TRBV5-1 and J is TRBJ1-6, with D possibly being TRBD1 (5 bases). The CDR3 is made up of 14 amino acids. The ends were cut back, 0 bases at V and 6 bases at J, with 7 bases in the middle. Germline assignment: CDR1 SGHRS and CDR2 YFSETQ.

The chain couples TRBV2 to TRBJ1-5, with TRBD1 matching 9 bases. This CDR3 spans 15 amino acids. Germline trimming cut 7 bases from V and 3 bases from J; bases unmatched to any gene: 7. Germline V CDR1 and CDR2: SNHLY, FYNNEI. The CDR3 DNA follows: TGTGCCAGCAACCCGACAGGGGGTCTCAATCAGCCCCAGCATTTT. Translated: CASNPTGGLNQPQHF.

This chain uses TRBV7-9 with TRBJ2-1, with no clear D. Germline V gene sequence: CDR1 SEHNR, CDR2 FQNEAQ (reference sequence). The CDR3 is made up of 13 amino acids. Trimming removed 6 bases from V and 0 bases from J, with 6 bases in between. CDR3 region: CASRESSYNEQFF. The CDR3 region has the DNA TGTGCCAGCAGAGAGAGCTCCTACAATGAGCAGTTCTTC.

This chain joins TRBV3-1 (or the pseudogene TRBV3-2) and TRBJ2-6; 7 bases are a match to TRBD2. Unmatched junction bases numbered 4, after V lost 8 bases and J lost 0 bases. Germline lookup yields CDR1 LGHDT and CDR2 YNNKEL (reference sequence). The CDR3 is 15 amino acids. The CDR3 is CASGRDRSGANVLTF. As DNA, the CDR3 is TGTGCCAGCGGGAGGGACCGCTCTGGGGCCAACGTCCTGACTTTC.

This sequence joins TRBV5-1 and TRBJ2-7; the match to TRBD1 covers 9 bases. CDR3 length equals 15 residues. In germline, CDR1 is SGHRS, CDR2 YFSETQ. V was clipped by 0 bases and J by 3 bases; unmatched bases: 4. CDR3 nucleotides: TGCGCCAGCAGCTTGGTGGAGACAGGGGGCTACGAGCAGTACTTC. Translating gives CASSLVETGGYEQYF.

CDR3 residues: CASSLDRWGYGYTF. CDR3 bases: TGTGCCAGCAGTCTGGACAGGTGGGGCTATGGCTACACCTTC. V usage is TRBV5-6 and J usage is TRBJ1-2; TRBD1 matches at 7 bases. The J segment lost 4 bases and the V segment lost 5 bases, leaving 8 bases of the junction unmatched. The length of the CDR3 is 14 residues. Germline V gene sequence: CDR1 SGHDT, CDR2 YYEEEE.

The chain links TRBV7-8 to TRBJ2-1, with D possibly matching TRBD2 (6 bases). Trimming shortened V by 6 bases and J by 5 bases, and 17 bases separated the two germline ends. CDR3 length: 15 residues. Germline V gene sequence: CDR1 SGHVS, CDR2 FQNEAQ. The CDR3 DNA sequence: TGTGCCAGCAGACGCGAGGCGGGGAAAAACAATGAGCAGTTCTTC. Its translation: CASRREAGKNNEQFF.

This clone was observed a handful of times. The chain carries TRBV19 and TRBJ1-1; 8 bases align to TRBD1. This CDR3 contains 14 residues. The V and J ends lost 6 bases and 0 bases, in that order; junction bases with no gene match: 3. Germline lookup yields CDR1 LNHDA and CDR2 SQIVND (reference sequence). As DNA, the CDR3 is TGTGCCAGTAGAGACAGGGGTGTGAACACTGAAGCTTTCTTT. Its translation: CASRDRGVNTEAFF.